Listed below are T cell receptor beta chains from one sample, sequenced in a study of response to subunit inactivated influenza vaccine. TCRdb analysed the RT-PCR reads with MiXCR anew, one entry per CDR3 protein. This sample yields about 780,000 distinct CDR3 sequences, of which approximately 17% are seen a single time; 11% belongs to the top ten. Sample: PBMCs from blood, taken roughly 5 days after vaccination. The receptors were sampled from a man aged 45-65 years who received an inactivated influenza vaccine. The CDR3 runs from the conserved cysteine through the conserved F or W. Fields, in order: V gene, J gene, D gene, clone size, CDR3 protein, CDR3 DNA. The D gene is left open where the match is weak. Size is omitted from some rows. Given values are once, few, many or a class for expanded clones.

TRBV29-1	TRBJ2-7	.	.	CSVEDRDKGRGYEQYF	TGCAGCGTTGAAGATCGGGACAAGGGGCGAGGGTACGAGCAGTACTTC
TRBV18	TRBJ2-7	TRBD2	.	CASSPSGRGNSYEQYF	TGTGCCAGCTCACCTTCCGGGCGGGGGAATTCCTACGAGCAGTACTTC
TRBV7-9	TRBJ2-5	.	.	CASSLTGRARGQETQYF	TGTGCCAGCAGCTTAACCGGCAGGGCGAGGGGCCAAGAGACCCAGTACTTC
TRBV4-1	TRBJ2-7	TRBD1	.	CASSQQGQGTYEQYF	TGCGCCAGCAGCCAACAAGGACAGGGAACCTACGAGCAGTACTTC
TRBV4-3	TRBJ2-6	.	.	CASSQEQGGQSGANVLTF	TGCGCCAGCAGCCAAGAGCAGGGGGGGCAATCTGGGGCCAACGTCCTGACTTTC
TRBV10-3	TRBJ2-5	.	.	CAISESSQETQYF	TGTGCCATCAGTGAGTCCAGCCAAGAGACCCAGTACTTC
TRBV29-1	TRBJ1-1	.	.	CSANQGGFTEAFF	TGCAGCGCAAACCAAGGGGGGTTCACTGAAGCTTTCTTT
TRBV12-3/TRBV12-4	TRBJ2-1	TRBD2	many	CASSFSLLAGSDEQFF	TGTGCCAGCAGTTTTTCTCTCCTAGCGGGGAGCGATGAGCAGTTCTTC
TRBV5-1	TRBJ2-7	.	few	CASHRDKSSYEQYF	TGCGCCAGCCACCGGGACAAAAGCTCCTACGAGCAGTACTTC
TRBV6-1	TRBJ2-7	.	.	CASSEFHGSYEQYF	TGTGCCAGCAGTGAGTTTCACGGCTCCTACGAGCAGTACTTC
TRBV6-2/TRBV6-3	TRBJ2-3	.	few	CASGEGSTDTQYF	TGTGCCAGCGGCGAGGGCAGCACAGATACGCAGTATTTT
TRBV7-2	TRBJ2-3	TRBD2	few	CASSPQTSGGTDTQYF	TGTGCCAGCAGCCCTCAGACTAGCGGGGGCACAGATACGCAGTATTTT
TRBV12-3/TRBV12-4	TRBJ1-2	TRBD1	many	CASSTGQGFSGYTF	TGTGCCAGCAGTACGGGACAGGGGTTCAGTGGCTACACCTTC
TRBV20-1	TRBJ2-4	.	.	CSARDGATAKNIQYF	TGCAGTGCTAGAGACGGAGCGACGGCCAAAAACATTCAGTACTTC
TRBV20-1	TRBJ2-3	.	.	CSAGDDRRGGDTQYF	TGCAGTGCTGGAGATGATCGCAGGGGTGGAGATACGCAGTATTTT
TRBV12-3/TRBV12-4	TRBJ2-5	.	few	CASSLRGRGPQETQYF	TGTGCCAGCAGTTTACGCGGTCGGGGACCCCAAGAGACCCAGTACTTC
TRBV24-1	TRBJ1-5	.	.	CATSERGAGNQPQHF	TGTGCCACCAGTGAAAGGGGCGCGGGCAATCAGCCCCAGCATTTT
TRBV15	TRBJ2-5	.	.	CATSRERVAETQYF	TGTGCCACCAGCAGAGAACGGGTCGCAGAGACCCAGTACTTC
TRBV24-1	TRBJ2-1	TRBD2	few	CATSDESGRTAEEQFF	TGTGCCACCAGTGATGAGAGCGGGAGGACCGCCGAGGAGCAGTTCTTC
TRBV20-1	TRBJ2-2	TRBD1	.	CSARPPGQGESGELFF	TGCAGTGCTAGGCCCCCGGGACAGGGAGAGTCGGGGGAGCTGTTTTTT
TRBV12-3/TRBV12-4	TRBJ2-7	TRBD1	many	CASSLRTGGWEQYF	TGTGCCAGCAGTTTACGGACAGGGGGCTGGGAGCAGTACTTC
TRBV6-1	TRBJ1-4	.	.	CASSHRSTNEKLFF	TGTGCCAGCAGCCACAGATCAACTAATGAAAAACTGTTTTTT
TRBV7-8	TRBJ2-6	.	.	CASSWIPPSGANVLTF	TGTGCCAGCAGCTGGATACCGCCCTCTGGGGCCAACGTCCTGACTTTC
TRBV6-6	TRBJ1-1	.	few	CASSLTVGTEAFF	TGTGCCAGCAGTCTGACAGTGGGGACTGAAGCTTTCTTT
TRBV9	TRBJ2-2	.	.	CASNRNTGELFF	TGTGCCAGCAACCGAAACACCGGGGAGCTGTTTTTT
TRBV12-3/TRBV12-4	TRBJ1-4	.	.	CASFRSTNEKLFF	TGTGCCAGCTTTAGGTCAACTAATGAAAAACTGTTTTTT
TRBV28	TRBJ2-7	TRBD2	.	CASSLAPLAGQYEQYF	TGTGCCAGCAGTTTAGCCCCGCTAGCGGGCCAGTACGAGCAGTACTTC
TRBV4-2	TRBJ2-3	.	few	CASSQDDSHTDTQYF	TGTGCCAGCAGCCAAGATGACTCCCATACAGATACGCAGTATTTT
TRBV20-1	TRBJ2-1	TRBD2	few	CSAASGGSSYNEQFF	TGCAGTGCCGCGAGTGGCGGGAGCTCCTACAATGAGCAGTTCTTC
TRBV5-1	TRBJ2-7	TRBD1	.	CASSPGQGVTYEQYF	TGCGCCAGCAGCCCGGGACAGGGAGTCACCTACGAGCAGTACTTC
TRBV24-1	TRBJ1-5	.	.	CATSNPGTDQPQHF	TGTGCCACCAGTAATCCAGGGACCGATCAGCCCCAGCATTTT
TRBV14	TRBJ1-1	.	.	CASSQDFTSEAFF	TGTGCCAGCAGCCAAGATTTTACGTCTGAAGCTTTCTTT
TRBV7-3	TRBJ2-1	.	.	CASSLGQLSSLSYNEQFF	TGTGCCAGCAGTTTGGGACAACTATCTAGCTTGTCCTACAATGAGCAGTTCTTC
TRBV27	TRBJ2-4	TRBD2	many	CASSSPGLGKNIQYF	TGTGCCAGCAGTTCCCCGGGACTAGGAAAAAACATTCAGTACTTC
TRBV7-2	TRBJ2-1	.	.	CASSLLADSYNEQFF	TGTGCCAGCAGCTTACTGGCAGACTCCTACAATGAGCAGTTCTTC
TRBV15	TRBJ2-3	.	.	CATSTGSADTQYF	TGTGCCACCAGCACCGGGAGCGCAGATACGCAGTATTTT
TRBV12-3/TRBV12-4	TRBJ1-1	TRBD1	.	CASGLQGAEAFF	TGTGCCAGCGGCCTACAGGGGGCTGAAGCTTTCTTT
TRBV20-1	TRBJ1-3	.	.	CSASSGYGNTIYF	TGCAGTGCTAGTTCGGGCTATGGAAACACCATATATTTT
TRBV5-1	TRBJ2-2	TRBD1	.	CASSAKKRGQGGTGELFF	TGCGCCAGCAGCGCAAAAAAGAGGGGACAGGGAGGCACCGGGGAGCTGTTTTTT
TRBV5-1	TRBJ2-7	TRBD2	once	CASSLGAWGLASTYEQYF	TGCGCCAGCAGCTTGGGCGCCTGGGGACTAGCGAGCACCTACGAGCAGTACTTC
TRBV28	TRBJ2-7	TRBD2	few	CASSFIGRAGVDEQYF	TGTGCCAGCAGTTTCATCGGTAGGGCGGGAGTCGACGAGCAGTACTTC
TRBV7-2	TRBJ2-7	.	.	CASSFVSRGAFNEQYF	TGTGCCAGCAGCTTCGTTAGCCGGGGAGCGTTCAACGAGCAGTACTTC
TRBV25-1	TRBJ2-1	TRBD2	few	CASSEYRLAGHEQFF	TGTGCCAGCAGTGAATATAGGCTAGCGGGACATGAGCAGTTCTTC
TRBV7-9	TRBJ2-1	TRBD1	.	CASSGTGGGSYNEQFF	TGTGCCAGCAGCGGGACAGGGGGGGGGTCCTACAATGAGCAGTTCTTC
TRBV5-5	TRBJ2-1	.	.	CASSPWAGYNEQFF	TGTGCCAGCAGCCCCTGGGCCGGATACAATGAGCAGTTCTTC
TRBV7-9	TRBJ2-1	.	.	CASSVTAYNEQFF	TGTGCCAGCAGCGTGACAGCGTACAATGAGCAGTTCTTC
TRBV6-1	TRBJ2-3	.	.	CASSPGGWTDTQYF	TGTGCCAGCAGCCCCGGGGGATGGACAGATACGCAGTATTTT
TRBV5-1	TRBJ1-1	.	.	CASSLDRVTAEAFF	TGCGCCAGCAGCTTGGACAGGGTTACGGCTGAAGCTTTCTTT
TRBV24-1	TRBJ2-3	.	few	CATSDRMGGAASDTQYF	TGTGCCACCAGTGACCGCATGGGGGGGGCGGCGTCAGATACGCAGTATTTT
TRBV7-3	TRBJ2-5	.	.	CASSAGRDETQYF	TGTGCCAGCAGCGCCGGACGGGACGAGACCCAGTACTTC
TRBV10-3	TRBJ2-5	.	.	CAISGQAEGTQYF	TGTGCCATCAGTGGACAGGCCGAAGGGACCCAGTACTTC
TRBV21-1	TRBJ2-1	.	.	CASSKKGGHSPYNEQFF	TGTGCCAGCAGCAAAAAGGGGGGACATAGCCCCTACAATGAGCAGTTCTTC
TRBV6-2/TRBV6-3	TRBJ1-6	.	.	CASSYSGSQKSPLHF	TGTGCCAGCAGTTACTCGGGCAGTCAAAAATCACCCCTCCACTTT
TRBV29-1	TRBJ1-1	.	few	CSVVPLSLNTEAFF	TGCAGCGTTGTCCCTCTATCCCTGAACACTGAAGCTTTCTTT
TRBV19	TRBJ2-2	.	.	CASSRVAAIGELFF	TGTGCCAGTAGCCGGGTAGCGGCTATCGGGGAGCTGTTTTTT